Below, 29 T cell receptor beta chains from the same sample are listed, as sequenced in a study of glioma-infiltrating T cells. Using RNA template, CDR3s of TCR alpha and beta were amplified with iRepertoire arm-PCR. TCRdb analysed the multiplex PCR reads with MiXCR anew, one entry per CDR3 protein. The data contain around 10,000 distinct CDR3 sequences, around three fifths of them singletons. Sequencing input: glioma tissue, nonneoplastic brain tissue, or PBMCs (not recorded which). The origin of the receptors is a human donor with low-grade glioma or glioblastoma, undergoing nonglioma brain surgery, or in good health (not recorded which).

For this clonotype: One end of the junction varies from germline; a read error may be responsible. The CDR3 sequence: CDSSLEGRLSYQETEYF. The CDR3 DNA is TGTGACAGCAGCTTGGAGGGGCGGCTCTCGTACCAAGAGACCGAGTACTTC. V usage is TRBV7-2 and J usage is TRBJ2-5; a weak D match, TRBD2 (6 bases). Germline-derived CDR1 and CDR2 are SGHTA and FQGNSA. The CDR3 runs 17 residues.

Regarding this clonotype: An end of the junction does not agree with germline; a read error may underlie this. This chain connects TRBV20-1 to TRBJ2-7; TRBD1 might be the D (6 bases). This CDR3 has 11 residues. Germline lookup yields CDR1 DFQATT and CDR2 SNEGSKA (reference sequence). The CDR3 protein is CSEGTPSERYF. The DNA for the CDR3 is TGCAGTGAAGGGACACCCTCCGAGCGGTACTTC.

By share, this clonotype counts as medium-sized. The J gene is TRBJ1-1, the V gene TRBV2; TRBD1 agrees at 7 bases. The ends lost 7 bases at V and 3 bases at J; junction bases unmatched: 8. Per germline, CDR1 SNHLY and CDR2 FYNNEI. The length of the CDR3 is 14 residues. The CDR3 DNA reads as TGTGCCAGCAACTTTAAGGGGGCGGACACTGAAGCTTTCTTT. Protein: CASNFKGADTEAFF.

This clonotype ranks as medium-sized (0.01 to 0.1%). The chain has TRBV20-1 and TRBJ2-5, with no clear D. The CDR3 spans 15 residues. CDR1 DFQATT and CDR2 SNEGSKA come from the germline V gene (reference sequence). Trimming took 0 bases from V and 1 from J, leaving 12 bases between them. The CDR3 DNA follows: TGCAGTGCTAGAGATTGGGCAGTCCCCCAAGAGACCCAGTACTTC. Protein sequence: CSARDWAVPQETQYF.

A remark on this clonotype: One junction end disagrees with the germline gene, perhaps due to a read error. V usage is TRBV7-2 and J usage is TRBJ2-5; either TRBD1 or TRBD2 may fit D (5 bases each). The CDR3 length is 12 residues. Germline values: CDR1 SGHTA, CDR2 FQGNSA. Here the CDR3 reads CASSPLDGTKYF. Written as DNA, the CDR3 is TGTGCCAGCAGCCCTTTAGATGGGACCAAGTACTTC.

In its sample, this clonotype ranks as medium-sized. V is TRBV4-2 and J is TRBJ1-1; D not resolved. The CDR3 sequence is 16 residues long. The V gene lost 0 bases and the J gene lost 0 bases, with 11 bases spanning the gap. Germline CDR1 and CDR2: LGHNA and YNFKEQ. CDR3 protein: CASSQDTGWVNTEAFF. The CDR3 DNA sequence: TGTGCCAGCAGCCAAGATACGGGTTGGGTGAACACTGAAGCTTTCTTT.

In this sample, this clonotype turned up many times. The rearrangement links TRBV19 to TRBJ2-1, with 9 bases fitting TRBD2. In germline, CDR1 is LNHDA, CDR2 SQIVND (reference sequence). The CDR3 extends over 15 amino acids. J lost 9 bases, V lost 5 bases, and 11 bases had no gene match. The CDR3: CASSHAGGPVSEQFF. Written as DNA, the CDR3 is TGTGCCAGTAGTCATGCGGGAGGGCCTGTCAGTGAGCAGTTCTTC.

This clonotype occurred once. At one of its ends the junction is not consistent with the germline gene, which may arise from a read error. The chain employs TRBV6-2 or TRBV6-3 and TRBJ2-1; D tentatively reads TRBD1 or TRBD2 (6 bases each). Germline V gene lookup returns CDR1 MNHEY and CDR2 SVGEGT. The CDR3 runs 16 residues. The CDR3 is CASIYMGLGGRGEQFF. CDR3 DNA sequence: TGTGCCAGCATTTACATGGGACTGGGGGGCCGAGGTGAGCAGTTCTTC.

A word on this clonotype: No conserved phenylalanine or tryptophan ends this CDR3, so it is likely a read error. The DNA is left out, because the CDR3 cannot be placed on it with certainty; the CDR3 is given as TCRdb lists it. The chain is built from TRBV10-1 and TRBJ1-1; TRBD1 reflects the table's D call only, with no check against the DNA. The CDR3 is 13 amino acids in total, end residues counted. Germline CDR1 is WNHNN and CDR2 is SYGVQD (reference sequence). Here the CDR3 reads CASRGHWGTEDLS.

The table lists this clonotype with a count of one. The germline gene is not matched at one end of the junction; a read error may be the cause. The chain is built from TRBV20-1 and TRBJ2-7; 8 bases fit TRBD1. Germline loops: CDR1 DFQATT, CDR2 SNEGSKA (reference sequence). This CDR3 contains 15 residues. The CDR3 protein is CSARAWTGLSYEQCF. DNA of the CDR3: TGCAGTGCTAGAGCCTGGACAGGGTTATCCTACGAGCAGTGCTTC.

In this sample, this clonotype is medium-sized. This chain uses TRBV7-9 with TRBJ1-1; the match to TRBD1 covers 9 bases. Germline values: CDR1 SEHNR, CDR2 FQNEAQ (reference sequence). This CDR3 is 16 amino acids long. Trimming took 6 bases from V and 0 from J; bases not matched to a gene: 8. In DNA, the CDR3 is TGTGCCAGCAGTTTTCGACAGGGGGGAATGAACACTGAAGCTTTCTTT. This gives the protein CASSFRQGGMNTEAFF. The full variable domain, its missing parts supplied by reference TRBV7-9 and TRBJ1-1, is DTGVSQNPRHKITKRGQNVTFRCDPISEHNRLYWYRQTLGQGPEFLTYFQNEAQLEKSRLLSDRFSAERPKGSFSTLEIQRTEQGDSAMYLCASSFRQGGMNTEAFFGQGTRLTVV.

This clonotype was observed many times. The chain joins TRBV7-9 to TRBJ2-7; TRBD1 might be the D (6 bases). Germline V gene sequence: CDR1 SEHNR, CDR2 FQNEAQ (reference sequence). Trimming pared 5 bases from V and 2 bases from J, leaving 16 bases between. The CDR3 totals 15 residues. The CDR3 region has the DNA TGTGCCAGCAGCCTAGGAAGAACAGGGACCTACGAGCAGTACTTC. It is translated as CASSLGRTGTYEQYF.

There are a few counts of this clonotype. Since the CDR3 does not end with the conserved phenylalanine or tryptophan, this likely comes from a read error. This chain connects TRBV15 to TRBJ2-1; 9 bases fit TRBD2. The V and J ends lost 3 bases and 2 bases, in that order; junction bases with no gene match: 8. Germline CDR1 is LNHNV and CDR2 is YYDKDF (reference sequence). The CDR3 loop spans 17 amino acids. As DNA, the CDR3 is TGTGCCACCAGCAGGGATACAGCGGGAGGCCCCTACAATGAGCAGTTCCTC. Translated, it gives CATSRDTAGGPYNEQFL.

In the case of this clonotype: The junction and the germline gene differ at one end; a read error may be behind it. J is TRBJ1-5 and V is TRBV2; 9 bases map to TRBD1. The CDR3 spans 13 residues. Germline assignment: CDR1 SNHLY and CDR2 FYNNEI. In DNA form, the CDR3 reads TGTGACAGCAGATGGACAGGGGATAAGCCCCAGCATTTT. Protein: CDSRWTGDKPQHF. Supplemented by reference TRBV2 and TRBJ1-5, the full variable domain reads EPEVTQTPSHQVTQMGQEVILRCVPISNHLYFYWYRQILGQKVEFLVSFYNNEISEKSEIFDDQFSVERPDGSNFTLKIRSTKLEDSAMYFCDSRWTGDKPQHFGDGTRLSIL.

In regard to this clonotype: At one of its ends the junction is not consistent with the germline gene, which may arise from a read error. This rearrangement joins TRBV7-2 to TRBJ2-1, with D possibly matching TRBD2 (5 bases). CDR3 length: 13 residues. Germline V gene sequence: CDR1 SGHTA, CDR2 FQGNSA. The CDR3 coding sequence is TGTGCCAGCAGACCGGGGTTATACAATGAGAAGTTCTTC. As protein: CASRPGLYNEKFF. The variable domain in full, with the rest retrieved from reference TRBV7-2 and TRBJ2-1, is GAGVSQSPSNKVTEKGKDVELRCDPISGHTALYWYRQSLGQGLEFLIYFQGNSAPDKSGLPSDRFSAERTGGSVSTLTIQRTQQEDSAVYLCASRPGLYNEKFFGPGTRLTVL.

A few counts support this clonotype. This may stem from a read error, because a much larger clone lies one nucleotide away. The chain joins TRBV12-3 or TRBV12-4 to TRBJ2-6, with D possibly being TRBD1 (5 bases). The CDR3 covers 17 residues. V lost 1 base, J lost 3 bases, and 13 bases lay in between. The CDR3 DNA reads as TGTGCCAGCAGTTTAGACAGGTGGCGTTTTGGGGCCAACGTCCTGACTTTC. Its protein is CASSLDRWRFGANVLTF.

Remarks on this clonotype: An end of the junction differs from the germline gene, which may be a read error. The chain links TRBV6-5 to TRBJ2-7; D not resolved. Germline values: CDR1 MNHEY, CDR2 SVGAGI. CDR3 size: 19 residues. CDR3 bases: TGTGCCAGCAGCTACTCCCTTGGAATCGGGTTTAAACCCCCAGGCGAGCAGTACTTC. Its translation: CASSYSLGIGFKPPGEQYF.

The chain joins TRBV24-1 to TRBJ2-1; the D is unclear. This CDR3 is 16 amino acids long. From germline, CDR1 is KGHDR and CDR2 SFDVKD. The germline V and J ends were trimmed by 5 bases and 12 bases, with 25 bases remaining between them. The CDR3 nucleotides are TGTGCCACCAGTGCGCCGGACCGATTGAGCACAGATACGCAGTTCTTC. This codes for CATSAPDRLSTDTQFF.

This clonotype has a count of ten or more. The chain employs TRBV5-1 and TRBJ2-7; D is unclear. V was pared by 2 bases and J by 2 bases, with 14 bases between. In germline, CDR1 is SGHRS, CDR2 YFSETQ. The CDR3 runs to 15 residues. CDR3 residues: CASSLGGSDTYEQYF. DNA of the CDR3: TGCGCCAGCAGCTTAGGCGGCAGTGACACCTACGAGCAGTACTTC.

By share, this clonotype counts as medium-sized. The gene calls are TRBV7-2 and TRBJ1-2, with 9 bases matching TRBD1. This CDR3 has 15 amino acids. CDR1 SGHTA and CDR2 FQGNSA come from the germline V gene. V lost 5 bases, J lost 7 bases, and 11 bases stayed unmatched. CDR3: CASSISGTGTSGYTF. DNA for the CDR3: TGTGCCAGCAGCATCTCCGGGACAGGGACATCTGGCTACACCTTC.

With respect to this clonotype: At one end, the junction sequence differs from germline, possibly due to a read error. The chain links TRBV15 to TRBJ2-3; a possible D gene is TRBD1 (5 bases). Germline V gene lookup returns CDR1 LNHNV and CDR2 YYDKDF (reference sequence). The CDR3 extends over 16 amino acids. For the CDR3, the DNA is TGTGCCACCAGCAGAGATGGGGCCTGGGGCACAGATAAGCAGAATTTT. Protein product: CATSRDGAWGTDKQNF.

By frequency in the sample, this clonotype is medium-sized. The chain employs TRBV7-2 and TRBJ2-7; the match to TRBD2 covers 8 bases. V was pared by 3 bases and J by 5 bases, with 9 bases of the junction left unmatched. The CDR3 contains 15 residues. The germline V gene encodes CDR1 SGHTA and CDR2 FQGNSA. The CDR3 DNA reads TGTGCCAGCAGCTTCTTAGCGGGATTGGGCGACGAGCAGTACTTC. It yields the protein CASSFLAGLGDEQYF.

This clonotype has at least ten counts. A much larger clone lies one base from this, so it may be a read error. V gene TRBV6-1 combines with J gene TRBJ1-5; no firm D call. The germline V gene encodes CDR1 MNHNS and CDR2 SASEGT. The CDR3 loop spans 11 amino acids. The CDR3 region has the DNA TGTGCCAGCAGTGAAGCTCAGCCCCGGCATTTT. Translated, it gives CASSEAQPRHF.

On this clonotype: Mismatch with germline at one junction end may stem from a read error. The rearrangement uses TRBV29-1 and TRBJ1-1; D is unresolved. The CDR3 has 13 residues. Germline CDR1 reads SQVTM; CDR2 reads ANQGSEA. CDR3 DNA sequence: TGTAGCGTTGAAAATTCTGGGAAGGGAGGAGCTTTCTTT. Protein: CSVENSGKGGAFF.

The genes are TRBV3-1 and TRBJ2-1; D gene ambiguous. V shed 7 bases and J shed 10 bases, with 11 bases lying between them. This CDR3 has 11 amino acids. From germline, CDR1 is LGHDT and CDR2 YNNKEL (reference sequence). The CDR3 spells CASIQAREQFF. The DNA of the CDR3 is TGTGCCAGCATTCAAGCAAGGGAGCAGTTCTTC.

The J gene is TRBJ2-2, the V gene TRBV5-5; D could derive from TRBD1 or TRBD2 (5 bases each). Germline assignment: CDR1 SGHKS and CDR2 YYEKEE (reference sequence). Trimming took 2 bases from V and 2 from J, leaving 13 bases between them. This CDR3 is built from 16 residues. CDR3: CASSLGEFRNTGELFF. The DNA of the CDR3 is TGTGCCAGCAGCTTAGGGGAGTTTCGAAACACCGGGGAGCTGTTTTTT.

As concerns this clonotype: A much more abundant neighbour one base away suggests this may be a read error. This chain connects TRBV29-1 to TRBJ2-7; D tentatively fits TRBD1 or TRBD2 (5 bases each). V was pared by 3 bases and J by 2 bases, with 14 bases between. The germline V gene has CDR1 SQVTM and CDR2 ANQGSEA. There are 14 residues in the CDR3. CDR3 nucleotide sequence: TGCAGCGTTGAGGGGGAAAGGGCTCCCTACGAGCAGTACTTC. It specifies CSVEGERAPYEQYF.

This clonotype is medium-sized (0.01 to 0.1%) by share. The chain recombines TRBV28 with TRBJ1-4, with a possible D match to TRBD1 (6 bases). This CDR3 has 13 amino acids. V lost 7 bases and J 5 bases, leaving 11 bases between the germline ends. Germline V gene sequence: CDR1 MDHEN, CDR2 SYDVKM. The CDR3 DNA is TGTGCCAGCACCGACAGGCCGAATGAAAAACTGTTTTTT. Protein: CASTDRPNEKLFF.

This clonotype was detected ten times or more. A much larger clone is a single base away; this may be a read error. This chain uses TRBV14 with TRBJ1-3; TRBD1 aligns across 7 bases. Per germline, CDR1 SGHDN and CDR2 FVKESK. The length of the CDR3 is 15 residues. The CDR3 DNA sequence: TGTGCCAGCAGCCGGGACAGTCGCTCTGGAAACACCATACATTTT. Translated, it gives CASSRDSRSGNTIHF.